These 22 T cell receptor beta chains came from one sample sequenced in a study of blood T cell repertoires in COVID-19. Sequencing used immunoSEQ multiplex PCR; TCRdb keeps in-frame clones, though not all of them. The table has 180,000 or so clones, more than 80% seen once. Sequencing was carried out using peripheral blood. These receptors came from a woman aged 55-75 years with acute or convalescent COVID-19.

The chain recombines TRBV5-1 with TRBJ2-5, with 11 bases that match TRBD2. Germline V lookup: CDR1 SGHRS, CDR2 YFSETQ. The CDR3 is 16 residues long. The ends lost 2 bases at V and 5 bases at J; junction bases unmatched: 8. The CDR3 nucleotides read TGCGCCAGCAGCTTCCAGGGGCTAGCGGGAGGCGAGACCCAGTACTTC. Its protein product is CASSFQGLAGGETQYF. Based on the CDR3 plus reference TRBV5-1 and TRBJ2-5, the full variable domain is KAGVTQTPRYLIKTRGQQVTLSCSPISGHRSVSWYQQTPGQGLQFLFEYFSETQRNKGNFPGRFSGRQFSNSRSEMNVSTLELGDSALYLCASSFQGLAGGETQYFGPGTRLLVL.

The chain recombines TRBV9 with TRBJ1-2; D gene uncertain. V lost 0 bases, J lost 5 bases, and 8 bases lay in between. The CDR3 is 13 amino acids. Germline CDR1 SGDLS, CDR2 YYNGEE. CDR3: CASSVDRNYGYTF. The CDR3 nucleotides are TGTGCCAGCAGCGTAGACAGAAATTATGGCTACACCTTC.

The chain recombines TRBV6-6 with TRBJ1-5, with D possibly matching TRBD1 (5 bases). CDR3 length: 16 amino acids. CDR1 MNHNY and CDR2 SVGAGI come from the germline V gene (reference sequence). Trimming pared 6 bases from V and 3 bases from J, leaving 18 bases between. The CDR3 sequence: CASRKSGRGDNQPQHF. DNA of the CDR3: TGTGCCAGCAGAAAAAGTGGGAGGGGAGACAATCAGCCCCAGCATTTT.

The chain carries TRBV16 and TRBJ2-1; D possibly corresponds to TRBD1 (5 bases). This CDR3 region has 14 residues. Germline V lookup: CDR1 KGHSY, CDR2 FQNENV. Trimming took off 0 bases at V and 7 bases at J, with 10 bases between the two ends. The CDR3 nucleotides are TGTGCCAGCAGCCAATCAAGGACAACTAATGAGCAGTTCTTC. Translating it yields CASSQSRTTNEQFF.

The chain employs TRBV19 and TRBJ1-2; D perhaps matches TRBD1 (6 bases). In germline, CDR1 is LNHDA, CDR2 SQIVND (reference sequence). Trimming shortened V by 6 bases and J by 1 base, and 18 bases separated the two germline ends. The CDR3 length is 16 residues. The CDR3 region is CASRGANFRDNYGYTF. CDR3 in DNA: TGTGCCAGTAGGGGGGCGAATTTCAGGGATAACTATGGCTACACCTTC.

The chain joins TRBV2 to TRBJ1-5, with unresolved D. CDR3 length: 14 residues. Trimming cost V 8 bases and J 1 base, with 12 bases left between them. Germline V CDR1 and CDR2: SNHLY, FYNNEI. The CDR3 here is CASSNSISNQPQHF. The DNA of the CDR3 is TGTGCCAGCTCTAACAGCATAAGCAATCAGCCCCAGCATTTT.

This clone appeared a few times. The chain combines TRBV5-1 with TRBJ2-1; 9 bases align to TRBD1. This CDR3 comprises 15 residues. V gave up 0 bases and J gave up 7 bases; unmatched junction bases: 5. CDR1 is SGHRS, CDR2 YFSETQ, per germline. CDR3 protein: CASSLGGQGRNEQFF. The CDR3 DNA reads as TGCGCCAGCAGCTTGGGGGGACAGGGTAGGAATGAGCAGTTCTTC.

V and J are TRBV27 and TRBJ1-4; D might be TRBD1 (5 bases). The V end lost 0 bases, the J end lost 13 bases, and 15 bases lay between the germline ends. Germline V CDR1 and CDR2: MNHEY, SMNVEV (reference sequence). The CDR3 is made up of 14 amino acids. In nucleotides, the CDR3 is TGTGCCAGCAGTTTATCGTGGGGCAGCCCTCCACTGTTTTTT. This translates into CASSLSWGSPPLFF.

The gene calls are TRBV5-1 and TRBJ2-7, with 8 bases aligning to TRBD2. V lost 0 bases, J lost 7 bases, and 12 bases stayed unmatched. CDR3 length: 16 residues. Per germline, CDR1 SGHRS and CDR2 YFSETQ. The CDR3 sequence is CASSLGLAPKGGEQYF. For the CDR3, the DNA is TGCGCCAGCAGCTTGGGACTAGCGCCTAAAGGGGGTGAGCAGTACTTC.

V and J are TRBV10-3 and TRBJ2-5; D uncertain. The CDR3 contains 12 residues. Trimming shortened V by 3 bases and J by 5 bases, and 7 bases separated the two germline ends. Germline V gene sequence: CDR1 ENHRY, CDR2 SYGVKD. The DNA of the CDR3 is TGTGCCATCAGTGAATCCCCTGAGACCCAGTACTTC. It is translated as CAISESPETQYF.

V gene TRBV24-1 combines with J gene TRBJ2-5; no firm D call. CDR3 length: 13 residues. Trimming removed 4 bases at V and 7 bases at J, with 12 bases between. The germline CDR1 and CDR2 sequences are KGHDR and SFDVKD. Here the CDR3 DNA reads TGTGCCACCAGTGACCCGAGTTTGAGGACCCAGTACTTC. Protein sequence: CATSDPSLRTQYF.

The CDR3 nucleotides read TGTGCCAGTAGTGCGACAGGGGCCATAGCACTGACTGAAGCTTTCTTT. As protein: CASSATGAIALTEAFF. The genes are TRBV19 and TRBJ1-1; 8 positions match TRBD1. V trimming: 5 bases; J trimming: 5 bases; junction bases outside the gene matches: 13. This CDR3 spans 16 amino acids. CDR1 and CDR2 (germline): LNHDA, SQIVND (reference sequence).

The rearrangement uses TRBV27 and TRBJ2-7; 9 bases fit TRBD2. CDR3 size: 16 residues. Trimming at V came to 4 bases and at J to 4 bases, leaving 11 bases not matched to a gene. Germline loops: CDR1 MNHEY, CDR2 SMNVEV (reference sequence). In DNA form, the CDR3 reads TGTGCCAGCAGTTCCCTCTCGGCGGGAGGGCCTTACGAGCAGTACTTC. Amino acids: CASSSLSAGGPYEQYF.

This chain links TRBV12-3 or TRBV12-4 with TRBJ1-2; D is uncertain. This CDR3 spans 13 amino acids. V shed 5 bases and J shed 8 bases, with 15 bases lying between them. The CDR3 DNA reads as TGTGCCAGCAGTCCACTCCAGGCCTGGGGCTACACCTTC. Its translation is CASSPLQAWGYTF.

This chain links TRBV6-5 with TRBJ2-2; perhaps TRBD2 as D (5 bases). CDR3 size: 15 residues. Trimming stripped 2 bases from V and 4 bases from J, with 11 bases between. In germline, CDR1 is MNHEY, CDR2 SVGAGI. The DNA for the CDR3 is TGTGCCAGCAGTTACGGGCGGGCGGGCACCGGGGAGCTGTTTTTT. Protein: CASSYGRAGTGELFF.

The gene calls are TRBV7-2 and TRBJ1-2; 8 bases align to TRBD1. V lost 6 bases and J lost 8; bases outside the gene matches: 5. CDR3 length: 12 residues. CDR1 is SGHTA and CDR2 is FQGNSA in the germline V gene. The DNA for the CDR3 is TGTGCCAGCAGTCGAACAGGGGGAGGCTACACCTTC. Protein product: CASSRTGGGYTF. The whole variable domain, remainder taken from reference TRBV7-2 and TRBJ1-2, is GAGVSQSPSNKVTEKGKDVELRCDPISGHTALYWYRQSLGQGLEFLIYFQGNSAPDKSGLPSDRFSAERTGGSVSTLTIQRTQQEDSAVYLCASSRTGGGYTFGSGTRLTVV.

The chain employs TRBV7-8 and TRBJ2-1; 8 nucleotides agree with TRBD2. Trimming removed 4 bases from V and 0 bases from J; junction bases left unmatched: 8. The CDR3 length is 17 residues. Per germline, CDR1 SGHVS and CDR2 FQNEAQ. In DNA form, the CDR3 reads TGTGCCAGCAGCTCCCGCCGACTAGCGCCCTCCTACAATGAGCAGTTCTTC. This encodes CASSSRRLAPSYNEQFF.

The V and J genes are TRBV19 and TRBJ2-7; D possibly corresponds to TRBD2 (5 bases). Per the germline V gene, CDR1 is LNHDA and CDR2 is SQIVND (reference sequence). The CDR3 contains 19 residues. Trimming shortened V by 3 bases and J by 0 bases, and 24 bases separated the two germline ends. CDR3: CASSIGPWTAPASSYEQYV. CDR3 nucleotide sequence: TGTGCCAGTAGTATCGGTCCGTGGACTGCGCCCGCGAGCTCCTACGAGCAGTACGTC.

This clone has a single count. The V gene is TRBV10-3, the J gene TRBJ1-2; D call uncertain. The CDR3 totals 12 residues. The V gene's germline CDR1 is ENHRY and CDR2 SYGVKD. Between the trimmed V and J ends, which lost 6 bases and 1 base, there was a span of 6 bases. CDR3 loop: CAISQDNYGYTF. CDR3 coding DNA: TGTGCCATCAGCCAGGATAACTATGGCTACACCTTC.

V is TRBV24-1 and J is TRBJ2-1; possibly TRBD2 for D (6 bases). CDR1 is KGHDR and CDR2 is SFDVKD in the germline V gene. V was trimmed by 9 bases and J by 8 bases, leaving 22 bases between them. The CDR3 runs to 15 residues. The DNA for the CDR3 is TGTGCCACCTCTAATGTGGAGGGTTCCTCGGATGAGCAGTTCTTC. It encodes CATSNVEGSSDEQFF.

The chain couples TRBV4-2 to TRBJ1-5; 9 positions agree with TRBD1. V shed 2 bases and J 6 bases; nucleotides not matched to a gene: 8. CDR1 is LGHNA, CDR2 YNFKEQ, per germline. The CDR3 is made up of 16 amino acids. The CDR3 loop reads CASSQIPGQGGQPQHF. The CDR3 bases are TGTGCCAGCAGCCAAATACCGGGACAGGGCGGTCAGCCCCAGCATTTT.

The chain employs TRBV11-2 and TRBJ2-5; D ambiguous. The length of the CDR3 is 15 residues. Germline V gene lookup returns CDR1 SGHAT and CDR2 FQNNGV. The V gene lost 1 base and the J gene lost 2 bases, with 11 bases spanning the gap. This CDR3 reads CASSLGAKEQETQYF. In DNA form, the CDR3 reads TGTGCCAGCAGCTTAGGGGCGAAGGAACAAGAGACCCAGTACTTC.